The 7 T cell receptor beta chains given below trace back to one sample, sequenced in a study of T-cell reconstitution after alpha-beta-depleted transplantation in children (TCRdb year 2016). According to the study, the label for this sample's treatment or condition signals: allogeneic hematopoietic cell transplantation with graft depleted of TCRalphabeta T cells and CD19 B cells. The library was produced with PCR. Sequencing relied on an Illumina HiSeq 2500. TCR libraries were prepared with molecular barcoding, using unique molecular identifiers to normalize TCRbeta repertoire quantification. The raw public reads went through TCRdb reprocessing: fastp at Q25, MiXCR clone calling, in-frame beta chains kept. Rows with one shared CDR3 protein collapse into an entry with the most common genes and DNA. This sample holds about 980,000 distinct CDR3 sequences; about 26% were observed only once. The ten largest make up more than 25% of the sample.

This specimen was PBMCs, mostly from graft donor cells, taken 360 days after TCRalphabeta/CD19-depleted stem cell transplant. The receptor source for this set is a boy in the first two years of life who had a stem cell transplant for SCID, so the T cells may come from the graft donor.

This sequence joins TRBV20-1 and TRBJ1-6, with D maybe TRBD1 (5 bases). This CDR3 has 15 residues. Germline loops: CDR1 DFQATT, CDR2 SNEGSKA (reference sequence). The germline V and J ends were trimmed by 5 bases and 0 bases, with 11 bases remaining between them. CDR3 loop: CSAPRGRSYNSPLHF. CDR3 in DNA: TGCAGTGCTCCCCGGGGCCGCTCCTATAATTCACCCCTCCACTTT.

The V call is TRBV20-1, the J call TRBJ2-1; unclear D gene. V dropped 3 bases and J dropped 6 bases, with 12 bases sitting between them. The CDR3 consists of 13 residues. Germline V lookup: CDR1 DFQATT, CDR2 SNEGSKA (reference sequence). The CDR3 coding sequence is TGCAGTGCTAGTGCCTTGCTCCTCAATGAGCAGTTCTTC. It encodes CSASALLLNEQFF.

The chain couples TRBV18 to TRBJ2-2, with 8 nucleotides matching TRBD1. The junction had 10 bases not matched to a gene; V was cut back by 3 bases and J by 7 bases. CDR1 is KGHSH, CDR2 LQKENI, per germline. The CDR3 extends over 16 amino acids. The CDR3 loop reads CASSPLWTGKYGELFF. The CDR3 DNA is TGTGCCAGCTCACCGCTCTGGACAGGGAAATACGGGGAGCTGTTTTTT.

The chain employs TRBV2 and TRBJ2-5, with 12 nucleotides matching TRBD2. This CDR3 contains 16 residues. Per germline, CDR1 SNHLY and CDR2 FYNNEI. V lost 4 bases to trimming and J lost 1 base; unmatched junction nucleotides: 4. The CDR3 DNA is TGTGCCAGCAGTGCCCTGACTAGCGGGGGCCAAGAGACCCAGTACTTC. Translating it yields CASSALTSGGQETQYF.

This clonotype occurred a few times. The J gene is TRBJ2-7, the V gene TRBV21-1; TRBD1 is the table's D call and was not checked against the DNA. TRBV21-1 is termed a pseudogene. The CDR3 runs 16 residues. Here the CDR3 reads CASSKWRGPGTYEQYF. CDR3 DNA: TGTGCCAGCAGCAAATGGCGGGGGCCCGGGACCTACGAGCAGTACTTC.

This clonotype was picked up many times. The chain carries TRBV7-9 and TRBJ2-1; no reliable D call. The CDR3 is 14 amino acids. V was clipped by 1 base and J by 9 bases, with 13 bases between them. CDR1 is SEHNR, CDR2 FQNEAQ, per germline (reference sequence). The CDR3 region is CASSLELGKSEQFF. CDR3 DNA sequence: TGTGCCAGCAGCTTAGAGTTGGGTAAGAGTGAGCAGTTCTTC.

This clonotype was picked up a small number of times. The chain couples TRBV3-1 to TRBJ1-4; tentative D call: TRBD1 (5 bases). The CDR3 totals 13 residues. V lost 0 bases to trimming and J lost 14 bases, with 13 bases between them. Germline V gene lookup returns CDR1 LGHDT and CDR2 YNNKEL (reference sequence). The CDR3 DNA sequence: TGTGCCAGCAGCCAAGATGAGGGGTTACGGCTGTTTTTT. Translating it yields CASSQDEGLRLFF.